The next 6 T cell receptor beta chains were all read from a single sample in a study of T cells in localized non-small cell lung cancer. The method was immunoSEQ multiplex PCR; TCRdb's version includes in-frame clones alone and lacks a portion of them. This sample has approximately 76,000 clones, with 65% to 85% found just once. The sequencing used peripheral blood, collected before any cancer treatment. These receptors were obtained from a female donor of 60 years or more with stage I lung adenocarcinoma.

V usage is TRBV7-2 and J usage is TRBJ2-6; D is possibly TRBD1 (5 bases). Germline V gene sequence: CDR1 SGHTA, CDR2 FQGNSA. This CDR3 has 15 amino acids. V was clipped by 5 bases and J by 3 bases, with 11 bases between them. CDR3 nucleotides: TGTGCCAGCAGCCGTATAGGGGTTGGGGCCAACGTCCTGACTTTC. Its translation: CASSRIGVGANVLTF.

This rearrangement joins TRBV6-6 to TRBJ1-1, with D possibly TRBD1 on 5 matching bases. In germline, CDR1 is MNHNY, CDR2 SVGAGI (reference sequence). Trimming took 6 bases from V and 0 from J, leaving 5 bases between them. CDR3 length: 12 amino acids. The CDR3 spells CASSRVNTEAFF. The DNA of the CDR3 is TGTGCCAGCAGCAGGGTGAACACTGAAGCTTTCTTT.

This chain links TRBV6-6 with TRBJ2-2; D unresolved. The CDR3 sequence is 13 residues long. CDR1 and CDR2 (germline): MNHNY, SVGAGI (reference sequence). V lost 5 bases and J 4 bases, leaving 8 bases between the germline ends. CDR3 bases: TGTGCCAGCAGTCCTAGGATCACCGGGGAGCTGTTTTTT. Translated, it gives CASSPRITGELFF.

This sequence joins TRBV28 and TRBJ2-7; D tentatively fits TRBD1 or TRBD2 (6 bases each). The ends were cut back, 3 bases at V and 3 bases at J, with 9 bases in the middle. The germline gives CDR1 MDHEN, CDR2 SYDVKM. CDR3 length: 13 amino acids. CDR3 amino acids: CASSLGGHYEQYF. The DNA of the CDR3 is TGTGCCAGCAGTTTGGGGGGACACTACGAGCAGTACTTC. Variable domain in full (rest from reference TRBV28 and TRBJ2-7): DVKVTQSSRYLVKRTGEKVFLECVQDMDHENMFWYRQDPGLGLRLIYFSYDVKMKEKGDIPEGYSVSREKKERFSLILESASTNQTSMYLCASSLGGHYEQYFGPGTRLTVT.

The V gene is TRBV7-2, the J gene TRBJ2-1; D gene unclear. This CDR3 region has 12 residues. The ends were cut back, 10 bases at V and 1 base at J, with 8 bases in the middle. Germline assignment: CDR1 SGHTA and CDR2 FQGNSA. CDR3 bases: TGTGCCACCTCAGGTTCCTACAATGAGCAGTTCTTC. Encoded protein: CATSGSYNEQFF.

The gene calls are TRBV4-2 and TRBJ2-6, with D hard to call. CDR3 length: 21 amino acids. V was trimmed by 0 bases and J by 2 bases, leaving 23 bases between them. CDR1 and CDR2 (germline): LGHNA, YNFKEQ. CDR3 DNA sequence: TGTGCCAGCAGCCAAGAGGTTCTCGCTCGCGGTCGGCGAACTGGGGCCAACGTCCTGACTTTC. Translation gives CASSQEVLARGRRTGANVLTF.